Described below is a single T cell receptor (beta chain) sequence and its context. Its antigen is still unknown. Subsets obtained from CD4+ cells comprised CD45RA+ naive and CD45RA-negative memory cells. This sample is part of a study of shared clonotypes between healthy human individuals. Whole-study results and caveats: Memory subsets generally showed lower estimated richness than naive subsets. The expectation was that sequencing depth would affect clonotype sharing among donors.

Replicate PCRs run on sorted subsets employed approximately 0.2 ug DNA, tens of thousands of T cell genomes. Clones were sequenced by immunoSEQ multiplex PCR, and TCRdb holds only the in-frame ones, with some missing. Here the sample spans around 990,000 clones, about 80% being singletons. Between the trimmed V and J ends, which lost 6 bases and 7 bases, there was a span of 15 bases. CDR3 length: 14 amino acids. The germline gives CDR1 MDHEN, CDR2 SYDVKM. The rearrangement uses TRBV28 and TRBJ1-4, with D possibly being TRBD1 (5 bases). This TCR was recovered from a man between 18 and 35 years old in good health. Some clones in this sample may be carry-over from other donors' samples. Source material: memory CD4+ T cells from PBMCs. This sample's subset: CD45RA-negative fraction. CDR3 bases: TGTGCCAGCAGCCCGGGTAGGGGTGGTGAAAAACTGTTTTTT. It is translated as CASSPGRGGEKLFF.